This T cell receptor beta chain was documented in a study of somatic mutations in cytotoxic T cells in rheumatoid arthritis. About the research overall: Patient blood (just under 31 ml EDTA) was drawn right after diagnosis, before any treatment. Study observations and caveats: Only rheumatoid arthritis patients, not healthy controls, showed CD8+ clonality increasing with age. No antigen targets were known for the expanded CD8+ clones. The clonality of CD8+ T cells was not significantly different between rheumatoid arthritis patients and age-matched healthy controls.

Concerning this clone itself: Its antigen is unidentified.

The data were produced by immunoSEQ multiplex PCR, yet TCRdb's version contains in-frame clones alone and is incomplete. The sample holds roughly 13,000 clones, around 78% seen once. The clonotype originates from an adult with rheumatoid arthritis. Sequences were obtained from CD8+ T cells sorted from blood.

CDR3 bases: TGTGCCAGCAGCGCCCGGGACAGATCCACAGATACGCAGTATTTT. Its protein is CASSARDRSTDTQYF. This sequence joins TRBV11-2 and TRBJ2-3; 7 positions match TRBD1. This CDR3 contains 15 residues. After removal of 5 bases from V and 2 bases from J, the junction contained 7 bases not matched to a gene. In germline, CDR1 is SGHAT, CDR2 FQNNGV. Together with reference TRBV11-2 and TRBJ2-3, the CDR3 gives the full variable domain: EAGVAQSPRYKIIEKRQSVAFWCNPISGHATLYWYQQILGQGPKLLIQFQNNGVVDDSQLPKDRFSAERLKGVDSTLKIQPAKLEDSAVYLCASSARDRSTDTQYFGPGTRLTVL.